The T cell receptor beta chain described here comes from a study of blood T cell repertoires in COVID-19. Study at large: Sources were T cells, B-cell-depleted T cells, or PBMCs; the material itself was cDNA or gDNA.

Original methodology: How many nucleated cells were present was estimated from reference gene primer amplification. Profiling relied on immunoSEQ multiplex PCR, and the TCRdb table lists in-frame clones only, not all of them. From that table come the V and J calls and clone size; the DNA was used to work out D and trimming. The sample includes roughly 200,000 clones, around 83% of them seen just once. Per the germline V gene, CDR1 is LNHDA and CDR2 is SQIVND (reference sequence). The ends lost 6 bases at V and 0 bases at J; junction bases unmatched: 14. This CDR3 is 19 amino acids long. The material sequenced was peripheral blood. This rearrangement joins TRBV19 to TRBJ2-6, with 7 positions matching TRBD1. The clonotype comes from a woman aged 30 to 39 with active or convalescent COVID-19. CDR3 bases: TGTGCCAGTAGCGCAGCCCGGGACAGATTAGGCTCTGGGGCCAACGTCCTGACTTTC. Residues: CASSAARDRLGSGANVLTF.